The table lists the clone carrying this T cell receptor (beta chain) with many counts. Starting from PBMCs, sorting isolated CD4+ and CD8+ T cells. RNA, once extracted, was reverse transcribed into cDNA for use as the sequencing template. The assay was immunoSEQ multiplex PCR, and TCRdb's table has in-frame clones only and misses some. Counted here are 110,000 to 150,000 clones, around 50% occurring once; the ten biggest clones make up around 6%. The data originate from a study of CD8+ T cells in alopecia areata. V was cut by 5 bases and J by 5 bases, with 12 bases left in between. Germline V gene data show CDR1 as SEHNR and CDR2 as FQNEAQ (reference sequence). The CDR3 runs 13 residues.

This sample comprised CD4+ T cells sorted from blood, obtained at week 0. The genes are TRBV7-9 and TRBJ1-1; D unclear. The sequence was obtained from a human donor with alopecia areata. CDR3 bases: TGTGCCAGCAGCCCCCGTAGAGGGACTGAAGCTTTCTTT. It translates to CASSPRRGTEAFF. Drawing the rest from reference TRBV7-9 and TRBJ1-1, the complete variable domain is DTGVSQNPRHKITKRGQNVTFRCDPISEHNRLYWYRQTLGQGPEFLTYFQNEAQLEKSRLLSDRFSAERPKGSFSTLEIQRTEQGDSAMYLCASSPRRGTEAFFGQGTRLTVV.